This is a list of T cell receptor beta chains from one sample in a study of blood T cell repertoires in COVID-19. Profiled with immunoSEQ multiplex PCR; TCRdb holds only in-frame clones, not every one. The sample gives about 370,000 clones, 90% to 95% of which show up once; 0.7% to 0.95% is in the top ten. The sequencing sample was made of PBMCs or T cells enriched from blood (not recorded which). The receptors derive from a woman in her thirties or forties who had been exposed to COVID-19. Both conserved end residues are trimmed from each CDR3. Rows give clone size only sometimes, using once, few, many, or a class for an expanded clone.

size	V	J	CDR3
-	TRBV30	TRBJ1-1	AWETGGGLGEAF
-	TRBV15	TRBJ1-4	ATSPQGLNEKLF
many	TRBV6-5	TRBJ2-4	ASSYSRFRGTDIQY
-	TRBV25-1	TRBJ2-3	ASSEYGRTDTQY
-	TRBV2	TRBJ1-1	ASSKQGWAAF
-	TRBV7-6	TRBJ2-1	ASSRQGSYNEQF
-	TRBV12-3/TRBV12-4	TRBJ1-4	ASSRDSILKLF
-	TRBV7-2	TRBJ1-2	ASLRDRGVYGYT
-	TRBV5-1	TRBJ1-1	ASSWGPTGGETEAF
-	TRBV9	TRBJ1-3	ASSVLDSGGGNTIY
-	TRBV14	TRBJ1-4	ASSQAGYEKLF
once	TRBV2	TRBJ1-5	ASSDGEDQPQH
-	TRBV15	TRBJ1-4	ATSSGTRLNEKLF
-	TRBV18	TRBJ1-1	ASSISHDTEAF
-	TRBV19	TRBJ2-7	ATALGISYEQY
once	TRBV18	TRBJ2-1	ASSLDRVRNEQF
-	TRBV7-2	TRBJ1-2	ASSLDRRSLGYGYT
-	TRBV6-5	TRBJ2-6	ASRKPGANVLT
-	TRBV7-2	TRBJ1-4	ASSGPQGARIEKLF
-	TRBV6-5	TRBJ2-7	ASSLTGQYEQY
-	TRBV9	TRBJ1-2	ASSVEGVGGYT
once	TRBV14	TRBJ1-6	ASSKTRRDSPLH
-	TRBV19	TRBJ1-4	ASTPGGSLDEKLF
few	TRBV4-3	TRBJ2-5	ASSLGLAGVETQY
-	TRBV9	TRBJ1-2	ASSLSTDYGYT
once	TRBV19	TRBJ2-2	ASSLLAGGPGTGELF
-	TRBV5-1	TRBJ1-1	ASSLNGQDNTEAF
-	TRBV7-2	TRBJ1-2	ASSSWLGQGFYYGYT
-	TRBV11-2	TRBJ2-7	ASSLVGTPEQY
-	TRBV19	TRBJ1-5	ASSKGRPQGQPQH
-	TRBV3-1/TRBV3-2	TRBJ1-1	ASSQARGNPF
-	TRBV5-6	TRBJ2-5	ASSLSDRGQETQY
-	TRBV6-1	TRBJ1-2	ASSDRGVARYT
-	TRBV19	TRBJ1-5	ASGQGAGQPQH
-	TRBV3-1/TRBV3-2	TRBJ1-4	ATKQGNNEKLF
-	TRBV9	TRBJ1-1	ASSPQVAAVTEAF
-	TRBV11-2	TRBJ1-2	ASSLARPVT